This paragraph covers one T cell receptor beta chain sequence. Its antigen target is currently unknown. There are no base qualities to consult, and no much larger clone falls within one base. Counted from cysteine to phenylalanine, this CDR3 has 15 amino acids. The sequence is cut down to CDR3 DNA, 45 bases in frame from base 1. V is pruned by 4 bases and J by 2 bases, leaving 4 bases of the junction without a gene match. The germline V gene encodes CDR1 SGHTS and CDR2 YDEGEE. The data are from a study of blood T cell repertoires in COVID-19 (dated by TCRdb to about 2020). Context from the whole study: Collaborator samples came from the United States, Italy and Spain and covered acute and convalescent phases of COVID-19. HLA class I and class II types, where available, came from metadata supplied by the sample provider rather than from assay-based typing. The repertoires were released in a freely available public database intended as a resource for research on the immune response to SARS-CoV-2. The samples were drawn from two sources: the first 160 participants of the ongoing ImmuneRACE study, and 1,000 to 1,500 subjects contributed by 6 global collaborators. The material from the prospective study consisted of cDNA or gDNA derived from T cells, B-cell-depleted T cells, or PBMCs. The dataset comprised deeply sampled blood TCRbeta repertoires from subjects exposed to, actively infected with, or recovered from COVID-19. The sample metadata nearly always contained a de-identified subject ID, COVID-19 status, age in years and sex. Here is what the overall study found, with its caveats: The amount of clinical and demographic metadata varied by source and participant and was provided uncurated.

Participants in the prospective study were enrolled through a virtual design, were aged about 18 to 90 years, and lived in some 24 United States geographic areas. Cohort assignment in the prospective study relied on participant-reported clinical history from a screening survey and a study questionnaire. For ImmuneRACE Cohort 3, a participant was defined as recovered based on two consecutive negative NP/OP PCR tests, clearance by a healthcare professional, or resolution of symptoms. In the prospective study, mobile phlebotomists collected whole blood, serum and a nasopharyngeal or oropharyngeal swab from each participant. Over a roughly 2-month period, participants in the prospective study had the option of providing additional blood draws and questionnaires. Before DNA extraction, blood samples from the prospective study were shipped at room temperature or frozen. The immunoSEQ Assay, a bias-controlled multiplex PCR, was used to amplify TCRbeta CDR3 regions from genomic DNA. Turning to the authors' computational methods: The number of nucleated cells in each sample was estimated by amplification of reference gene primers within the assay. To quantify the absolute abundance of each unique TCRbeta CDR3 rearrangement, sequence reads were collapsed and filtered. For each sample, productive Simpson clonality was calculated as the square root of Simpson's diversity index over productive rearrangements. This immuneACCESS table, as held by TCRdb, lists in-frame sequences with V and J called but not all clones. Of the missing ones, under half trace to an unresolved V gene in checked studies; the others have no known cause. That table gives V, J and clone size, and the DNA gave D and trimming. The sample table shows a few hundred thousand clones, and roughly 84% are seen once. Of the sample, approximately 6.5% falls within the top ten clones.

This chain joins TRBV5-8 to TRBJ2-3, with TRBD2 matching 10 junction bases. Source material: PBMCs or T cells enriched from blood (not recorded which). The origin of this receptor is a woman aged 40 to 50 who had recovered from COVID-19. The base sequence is TGTGCCAGCAGCCTAGCGGGAGCCCCCACAGATACGCAGTATTTT. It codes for CASSLAGAPTDTQYF.